This TCR beta chain was documented in a study of Ad26.COV2.S vaccination and SARS-CoV-2 variants. About the study: Recipients of Ad26.COV2.S got it intramuscularly, once or twice 56 days apart.

Some clones are missing from TCRdb's copy, which holds only in-frame ones; the method was immunoSEQ multiplex PCR. The data show 380,000 or so clones, with 80% to 90% seen just once and roughly 7.4% held by the top ten. Treatment specified: roughly 20 received Ad26.COV2.S at low or high dose, single or two shots; five or six received placebo; per-sample allocation not given. Samples were taken on day 63 after the first vaccine or placebo injection. Donation was by an adult aged 18-55 years who was in Boston. Germline CDR1 LGHNA, CDR2 YSLEER. This CDR3 has 15 amino acids. V shed 1 base and J shed 0 bases, with 7 bases lying between them. About this clone: The same CDR3 can be traced to other DNA sequences in this sample.

This TCR was sampled from a person between 18 and 60 years old who received the Ad26.COV2.S COVID-19 vaccine or a placebo. The starting material was peripheral blood, obtained in a trial of Ad26.COV2.S vaccine versus placebo. The J gene is TRBJ2-1, the V gene TRBV4-3, with TRBD2 as a possible D gene (6 bases). The CDR3 DNA reads TGCGCCAGCAGCCAAGCGACTAGCTCCTACAATGAGCAGTTCTTC. Protein product: CASSQATSSYNEQFF.